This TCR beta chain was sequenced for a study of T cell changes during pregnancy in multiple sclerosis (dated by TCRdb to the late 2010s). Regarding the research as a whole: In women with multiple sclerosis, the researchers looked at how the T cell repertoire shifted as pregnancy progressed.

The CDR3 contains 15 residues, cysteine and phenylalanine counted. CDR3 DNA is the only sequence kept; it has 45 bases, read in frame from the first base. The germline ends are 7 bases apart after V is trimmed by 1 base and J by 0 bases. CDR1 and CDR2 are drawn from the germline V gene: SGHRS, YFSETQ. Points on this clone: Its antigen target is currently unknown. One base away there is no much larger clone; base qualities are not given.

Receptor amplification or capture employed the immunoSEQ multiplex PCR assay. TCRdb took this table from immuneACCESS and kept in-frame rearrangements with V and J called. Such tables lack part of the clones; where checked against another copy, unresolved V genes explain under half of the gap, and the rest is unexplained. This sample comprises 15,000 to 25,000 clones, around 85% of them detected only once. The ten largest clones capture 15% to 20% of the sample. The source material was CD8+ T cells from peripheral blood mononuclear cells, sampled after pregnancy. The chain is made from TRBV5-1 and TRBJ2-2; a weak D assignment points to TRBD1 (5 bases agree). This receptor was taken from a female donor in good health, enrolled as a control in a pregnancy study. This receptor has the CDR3 CASSLRTPNTGELFF. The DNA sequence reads TGCGCCAGCAGCTTGAGGACACCGAACACCGGGGAGCTGTTTTTT.